This paragraph reports one T cell receptor (beta chain). The source of the sample is a study of blood T cell repertoires in COVID-19. Recovered participants had two consecutive negative NP/OP PCR tests, healthcare professional clearance, or symptom resolution. Generated by immunoSEQ multiplex PCR, the TCRdb table keeps only in-frame clones and is missing some. This table holds 200,000 or so clones, less than 90% found once. The sequence derives from a woman in her 30s who had recovered from COVID-19. The sample was PBMCs or T cells enriched from blood (not recorded which).

This CDR3 is CASSQVRETGELFF. CDR3 bases: TGCGCCAGCAGCCAAGTTCGGGAAACCGGGGAGCTGTTTTTT. The rearrangement joins TRBV4-3 to TRBJ2-2; possible D gene TRBD2, 5 bases. Per the germline V gene, CDR1 is LGHNA and CDR2 is YSLEER. The ends were cut back, 1 base at V and 5 bases at J, with 8 bases in the middle. The CDR3 spans 14 residues.